The 19 T cell receptor beta chains reported below all come from one sample, sequenced in a study of monozygotic twins with inflammatory bowel disease. TCRdb reprocessed the 5' RACE reads and stores each CDR3 protein as one record, lacking DNA. The specimen's table records 120,000 to 150,000 distinct CDR3 sequences. The sequenced material came from blood. These receptor sequences come from a human donor with ulcerative colitis or Crohn's disease, or a healthy co-twin of an affected twin (not recorded which).

The chain combines TRBV29-1 with TRBJ2-5. This CDR3 is 17 amino acids long. Germline V lookup: CDR1 SQVTM, CDR2 ANQGSEA. The chain's CDR3 is CSVEGVIGQGDQETQYF.

The chain couples TRBV20-1 to TRBJ2-7; no DNA is available, so the TRBD1 call from TCRdb remains unchecked. The length of the CDR3 is 14 residues. Germline V gives CDR1 DFQATT, CDR2 SNEGSKA (reference sequence). The CDR3 here is CSARSQGAGYEQYF.

The gene calls are TRBV20-1 and TRBJ2-5; the D call of TRBD2 rests on TCRdb alone, since no DNA is present to check it. Germline CDR1 and CDR2: DFQATT and SNEGSKA (reference sequence). CDR3 length equals 14 residues. The CDR3 protein is CSARDLAGRETQYF.

This chain connects TRBV20-1 to TRBJ1-1. Germline CDR1 is DFQATT and CDR2 is SNEGSKA (reference sequence). The CDR3 runs 11 residues. CDR3 in amino acids: CSAGQQRKAFF.

The chain uses TRBV7-3 and TRBJ2-7. The germline V gene has CDR1 SGHTA and CDR2 FQGTGA. The CDR3 has 13 residues. The CDR3 reads CASSLTESYEQYF.

This chain links TRBV19 with TRBJ1-4. The length of the CDR3 is 14 residues. Per germline, CDR1 LNHDA and CDR2 SQIVND (reference sequence). CDR3 in amino acids: CASMEDTRREKLFF.

The gene calls are TRBV10-3 and TRBJ2-1; without DNA, the TCRdb call of TRBD2 cannot be checked. The length of the CDR3 is 14 residues. Germline CDR1 reads ENHRY; CDR2 reads SYGVKD. CDR3: CAISGAGGPYEQFF.

V and J are TRBV24-1 and TRBJ2-1; with no DNA, the TCRdb D assignment of TRBD1 cannot be verified. The CDR3 sequence is 14 residues long. Germline V gene sequence: CDR1 KGHDR, CDR2 SFDVKD. Here the CDR3 reads CATSAEGAYNEQFF.

J is TRBJ1-1 and V is TRBV18; as DNA is missing, the TRBD1 call by TCRdb cannot be tested. This CDR3 is built from 13 residues. In germline, CDR1 is KGHSH, CDR2 LQKENI. CDR3 loop: CASSPLGDTEAFF. Based on the CDR3 plus reference TRBV18 and TRBJ1-1, the full variable domain is NAGVMQNPRHLVRRRGQEARLRCSPMKGHSHVYWYRQLPEEGLKFMVYLQKENIIDESGMPKERFSAEFPKEGPSILRIQQVVRGDSAAYFCASSPLGDTEAFFGQGTRLTVV.

The V gene is TRBV7-9, the J gene TRBJ1-6; TCRdb proposes TRBD1, but this gene call is untestable without DNA. CDR1 is SEHNR, CDR2 FQNEAQ, per germline (reference sequence). The CDR3 is 16 residues long. The CDR3 here is CASSLGMRGRVTALHF.

This chain connects TRBV7-6 to TRBJ1-2. The length of the CDR3 is 15 residues. The germline CDR1 and CDR2 sequences are SGHVS and FNYEAQ. The CDR3 loop is CASSLRAETNYGYTF.

V and J are TRBV20-1 and TRBJ2-1; TCRdb picks TRBD2, but there is no DNA to check that call. Germline-derived CDR1 and CDR2 are DFQATT and SNEGSKA (reference sequence). There are 17 residues in the CDR3. The CDR3 here is CSAPQPEGASSYNEQFF.

This chain connects TRBV12-3 or TRBV12-4 to TRBJ1-2; TCRdb reports TRBD1, a call that lacks DNA to check it against. This CDR3 region has 14 residues. The CDR3 loop is CASRMTTLGYGYTF.

This chain connects TRBV11-2 to TRBJ2-1; TCRdb gives TRBD1 as the D gene, but with no DNA this cannot be confirmed. Germline V CDR1 and CDR2: SGHAT, FQNNGV. The CDR3 totals 20 residues. CDR3 loop: CASSYLRLTDGHSLYNEQFF.

The chain has TRBV12-3 or TRBV12-4 and TRBJ2-3. The CDR3 has 14 residues. The CDR3 sequence: CASILALNTDTQYF.

The CDR3: CASHRGDQPQHF. V usage is TRBV21-1 and J usage is TRBJ1-5; TCRdb reports TRBD1, a call that lacks DNA to check it against. TRBV21-1 is described as a pseudogene. The CDR3 is 12 amino acids.

The gene calls are TRBV19 and TRBJ2-1; TCRdb's D call of TRBD2 is untestable without DNA. Germline CDR1 is LNHDA and CDR2 is SQIVND (reference sequence). CDR3 length: 16 amino acids. The CDR3: CASRDSGGPPYNEQFF.

V is TRBV6-1 and J is TRBJ2-5; TCRdb's D call, TRBD1, is unchecked because there is no DNA. The germline V gene has CDR1 MNHNS and CDR2 SASEGT. The CDR3 has 16 residues. This chain's CDR3 is CASSIAGTGAQETQYF.

CDR3 in amino acids: CASSQDTAEGPQHF. The chain recombines TRBV4-1 with TRBJ1-5. This CDR3 is 14 amino acids long. The germline gives CDR1 MGHRA, CDR2 YSYEKL.